Shown below are 3 T cell receptor beta chains from a single sample sequenced in a study of cytomegalovirus exposure and HLA in healthy donors. 13 Jbeta primers and 60 Vbeta primers were used for the PCR. Measured with immunoSEQ multiplex PCR; TCRdb has only the in-frame clones, and not every one. Among about 110,000 clones listed, approximately 79% were seen once. The sequencing input was PBMCs. The receptors were gathered from a man aged 25 to 40 in good health and CMV-seropositive.

The chain has TRBV5-1 and TRBJ2-3; TRBD1 is a possible D gene (6 bases). Between the trimmed V and J ends, which lost 0 bases and 4 bases, there was a span of 12 bases. Germline values: CDR1 SGHRS, CDR2 YFSETQ. CDR3 length: 15 amino acids. In nucleotides, the CDR3 is TGCGCCAGCAGCTTGGGATGGCAGGGGTCAGATACGCAGTATTTT. It is translated as CASSLGWQGSDTQYF.

This chain links TRBV2 with TRBJ1-6, with a possible D match to TRBD1 (5 bases). The CDR3 is 15 residues long. Trimming cost V 8 bases and J 1 base, with 12 bases left between them. Germline V gene sequence: CDR1 SNHLY, CDR2 FYNNEI. CDR3 residues: CASLSDISYNSPLHF. The DNA for the CDR3 is TGTGCCAGCCTTTCGGACATTTCCTATAATTCACCCCTCCACTTT.

This clone appeared once. V gene TRBV5-1 combines with J gene TRBJ1-1; 8 bases agree with TRBD1. V lost 0 bases, J lost 5 bases, and 9 bases stayed unmatched. There are 16 residues in the CDR3. Germline V gene data show CDR1 as SGHRS and CDR2 as YFSETQ. Written as DNA, the CDR3 is TGCGCCAGCAGCTTGGGTCCTGCAGGGGGCACGACTGAAGCTTTCTTT. Encoded protein: CASSLGPAGGTTEAFF.